Listed below are T cell receptor beta chains from one sample, sequenced in a study of blood T cell repertoires in COVID-19. TCRdb keeps only in-frame clones here, not all; method: immunoSEQ multiplex PCR. The sample contains 150,000 to 200,000 clones, 90% of which appear only once. Sequenced sample: peripheral blood. The receptors stem from a man in his sixties with active or convalescent COVID-19. Each CDR3 is given with its conserved first and last residue. The order of the fields is V gene, D gene, J gene, clone size, CDR3 protein, CDR3 DNA. A D gene is named only where the DNA matches it firmly. Only part of the rows carry a size: once, few, many, or a class if the clone is expanded.

>TRBV10-3|TRBD1|TRBJ2-2|-
CAISESKGQPYTGELFF
TGTGCCATCAGTGAGTCGAAGGGACAGCCGTACACCGGGGAGCTGTTTTTT
>TRBV11-2|TRBD2|TRBJ2-3|-
CASTNRLAGNTDTQYF
TGTGCCAGCACAAATAGACTAGCGGGGAACACAGATACGCAGTATTTT
>TRBV2|TRBD1|TRBJ1-3|-
CASSETGGFGNTIYF
TGTGCCAGCAGTGAAACAGGGGGCTTTGGAAACACCATATATTTT
>TRBV5-1|TRBD1|TRBJ1-1|-
CASSPRTGTNTEAFF
TGCGCCAGCAGCCCGCGGACAGGGACTAACACTGAAGCTTTCTTT
>TRBV4-2|TRBD2|TRBJ2-1|-
CASSQYPGTSGVGYNEQFF
TGTGCCAGCAGCCAATACCCGGGGACCAGCGGGGTGGGGTACAATGAGCAGTTCTTC
>TRBV28|TRBD1|TRBJ1-2|-
CASRGQGPKGYGYTF
TGTGCCAGCAGGGGACAGGGTCCCAAGGGCTATGGCTACACCTTC
>TRBV19|TRBD1|TRBJ1-2|-
CASSAGTGNYGYTF
TGTGCCAGTAGTGCCGGGACAGGGAACTATGGCTACACCTTC
>TRBV6-5|TRBD1|TRBJ2-2|few
CASSPDRGRGGELFF
TGTGCCAGCAGTCCGGACAGGGGGCGCGGCGGGGAGCTGTTTTTT
>TRBV19|-|TRBJ1-5|many
CASAVLQGNQPQHF
TGTGCCAGTGCCGTTTTGCAGGGGAATCAGCCCCAGCATTTT
>TRBV3-1/TRBV3-2|TRBD2|TRBJ2-2|-
CASSPGTSVTGELFF
TGTGCCAGCAGTCCCGGGACTAGCGTCACCGGGGAGCTGTTTTTT
>TRBV18|TRBD2|TRBJ2-1|-
CASSPPGREGLGNEQFF
TGTGCCAGCTCACCACCGGGGCGGGAGGGCCTGGGCAATGAGCAGTTCTTC
>TRBV11-2|TRBD2|TRBJ2-1|-
CASSPGLATYNEQFF
TGTGCCAGCAGCCCCGGACTAGCGACATACAATGAGCAGTTCTTC
>TRBV6-5|-|TRBJ1-4|once
CASSNTEKLFF
TGTGCCAGCAGCAACACTGAAAAACTGTTTTTT
>TRBV7-9|-|TRBJ1-5|-
CASSLERQPQHF
TGTGCCAGCAGCTTAGAACGGCAGCCCCAGCATTTT
>TRBV18|-|TRBJ1-1|-
CASSPPVAGMNTEAFF
TGTGCCAGCTCACCACCGGTCGCAGGAATGAACACTGAAGCTTTCTTT
>TRBV24-1|TRBD2|TRBJ2-2|-
CATSGNGLAGGYTGELFF
TGTGCCACCAGTGGTAACGGACTAGCGGGGGGATACACCGGGGAGCTGTTTTTT
>TRBV5-1|-|TRBJ2-1|-
CASSSGTLPSNEQFF
TGCGCCAGCAGCTCCGGGACTCTACCTTCCAATGAGCAGTTCTTC
>TRBV7-6|-|TRBJ2-2|once
CASSLRVSFGELFF
TGTGCCAGCAGCCTCAGGGTATCATTCGGGGAGCTGTTTTTT
>TRBV5-1|TRBD1|TRBJ1-1|-
CASSSEGQGGTEAFF
TGCGCCAGCAGCTCCGAGGGACAGGGAGGGACTGAAGCTTTCTTT
>TRBV11-2|TRBD1|TRBJ1-5|-
CASSLDRGNQPQHF
TGTGCCAGCAGCCTGGACAGGGGCAATCAGCCCCAGCATTTT
>TRBV23-1|TRBD1|TRBJ2-2|-
CASSQSKVRTGMTGELFF
TGCGCCAGCAGTCAATCTAAGGTCCGGACAGGGATGACCGGGGAGCTGTTTTTT
>TRBV19|TRBD1|TRBJ2-7|-
CASSIPRGQGGYEQYF
TGTGCCAGTAGTATCCCCCGCGGACAGGGAGGCTACGAGCAGTACTTC
>TRBV7-2|TRBD2|TRBJ2-7|-
CASSLGGRGGSQEQYF
TGTGCCAGCAGCTTAGGAGGGCGGGGGGGCAGCCAAGAGCAGTACTTC
>TRBV7-2|-|TRBJ1-2|once
CASSYGGNYGYTF
TGTGCCAGCAGTTACGGAGGGAACTATGGCTACACCTTC
>TRBV10-3|-|TRBJ2-7|-
CAISETETSSAYEQYF
TGTGCCATCAGTGAGACAGAGACTAGTAGCGCCTACGAGCAGTACTTC
>TRBV6-2/TRBV6-3|TRBD2|TRBJ2-7|-
CASSPNPGLAVEQYF
TGTGCCAGCAGTCCAAATCCGGGACTAGCCGTCGAGCAGTACTTC
>TRBV20-1|TRBD1|TRBJ1-1|-
CSASRGHMNTEAFF
TGCAGTGCTAGTAGGGGGCACATGAACACTGAAGCTTTCTTT
>TRBV18|TRBD1|TRBJ1-1|-
CASSQGAKTEAFF
TGTGCCAGCTCACAGGGGGCAAAAACTGAAGCTTTCTTT
>TRBV4-1|TRBD1|TRBJ2-7|-
CASTLSPDRVPYEQYF
TGCGCCAGCACCCTATCTCCGGACAGGGTCCCCTACGAGCAGTACTTC
>TRBV28|-|TRBJ2-7|once
CASSPGWLTPSYEQYF
TGTGCCAGCAGTCCAGGGTGGCTAACACCGTCCTACGAGCAGTACTTC
>TRBV5-1|TRBD2|TRBJ2-7|once
CASSATTSGSYEQYF
TGCGCCAGCAGCGCAACGACTAGCGGATCCTACGAGCAGTACTTC
>TRBV6-5|-|TRBJ1-2|-
CASSLVGSGYTF
TGTGCCAGCTCCTTAGTTGGGAGTGGCTACACCTTC
>TRBV18|-|TRBJ1-3|-
CASSPTTGAGNTIYF
TGTGCCAGCTCACCAACGACAGGTGCTGGAAACACCATATATTTT
>TRBV11-1|TRBD1|TRBJ1-6|-
CASSPDRGSFLHF
TGTGCCAGCAGTCCGGACAGGGGCAGTTTCCTCCACTTT
>TRBV5-5|TRBD1|TRBJ1-1|-
CASSLYGQGANTEAFF
TGTGCCAGCAGCTTGTACGGACAGGGAGCGAACACTGAAGCTTTCTTT
>TRBV7-7|TRBD2|TRBJ2-1|-
CASSLGHGREQFF
TGTGCCAGCAGCCTGGGTCACGGGAGGGAGCAGTTCTTC
>TRBV6-5|TRBD1|TRBJ1-4|-
CASSTLTGVFEKLFF
TGTGCCAGCAGTACCCTGACAGGGGTCTTTGAAAAACTGTTTTTT
>TRBV30|-|TRBJ1-2|-
CAGPTGRRYGYTF
TGTGCCGGACCAACAGGGCGTCGGTATGGCTACACCTTC
>TRBV5-4|TRBD2|TRBJ2-1|-
CASSRDYNLYNEQFF
TGTGCCAGCAGCAGGGACTACAACCTCTACAATGAGCAGTTCTTC
>TRBV24-1|TRBD1|TRBJ2-1|-
CATSGDRYNEQFF
TGTGCCACCAGTGGGGACAGATACAATGAGCAGTTCTTC
>TRBV19|-|TRBJ1-2|-
CASLGGRINYGYTF
TGTGCCAGTTTAGGAGGGAGGATTAACTATGGCTACACCTTC
>TRBV3-1/TRBV3-2|-|TRBJ1-4|-
CASSQGPDRPYEKLFF
TGTGCCAGCAGCCAAGGTCCCGACAGGCCGTATGAAAAACTGTTTTTT
>TRBV7-2|TRBD1|TRBJ1-1|-
CASSSGTGVSEAFF
TGTGCCAGCAGCTCTGGGACAGGGGTATCCGAAGCTTTCTTT
>TRBV29-1|-|TRBJ1-2|-
CSVEHPAGRSNYGYTF
TGCAGCGTTGAGCACCCGGCAGGCCGATCTAACTATGGCTACACCTTC
>TRBV6-2/TRBV6-3|TRBD2|TRBJ2-7|-
CASSLLAGFYEQYF
TGTGCCAGCAGTTTGCTAGCGGGATTCTACGAGCAGTACTTC
>TRBV5-1|TRBD1|TRBJ2-5|-
CASSLEGTGWSETQYF
TGCGCCAGCAGCTTGGAGGGGACAGGGTGGTCAGAGACCCAGTACTTC
>TRBV3-1/TRBV3-2|-|TRBJ2-2|-
CASTPFPGNTGELFF
TGTGCCAGCACCCCGTTCCCGGGTAACACCGGGGAGCTGTTTTTT
>TRBV19|-|TRBJ1-2|-
CASSIVDRGNGYTF
TGTGCCAGTAGTATAGTCGACAGAGGCAATGGCTACACCTTC
>TRBV5-1|TRBD1|TRBJ1-5|-
CASSPGQGGNQPQHF
TGCGCCAGCAGTCCTGGACAGGGAGGCAATCAGCCCCAGCATTTT
>TRBV7-2|-|TRBJ2-1|-
CASSVLASSYNEQFF
TGTGCCAGCAGCGTACTAGCCAGCTCCTACAATGAGCAGTTCTTC
>TRBV5-1|TRBD1|TRBJ1-2|-
CASSPASGGDPYGYTF
TGCGCCAGCAGCCCAGCTTCAGGGGGCGATCCCTATGGCTACACCTTC
>TRBV6-5|TRBD1|TRBJ1-2|-
CASSYRGPYGYTF
TGTGCCAGCAGTTACAGGGGGCCTTATGGCTACACCTTC
>TRBV13|-|TRBJ1-3|-
CASSSWLSSGNTIYF
TGTGCCAGCAGTTCCTGGCTCAGCTCTGGAAACACCATATATTTT